The 30 T cell receptor beta chains below all came from one sample that was sequenced in a study of OX40 agonist ivuxolimab in advanced cancers. Produced via immunoSEQ multiplex PCR; TCRdb's table is partial and in-frame only. The profile shows roughly 56,000 clones, about 82% of them singletons. This sample comprised CD4+ or CD8+ T cells sorted from blood, obtained in a trial of the OX40 agonist ivuxolimab. The origin of the receptors is an adult with an advanced solid tumor such as melanoma, head and neck, liver or kidney cancer.

The V call is TRBV7-9, the J call TRBJ1-3, with unresolved D. Trimming cost V 4 bases and J 4 bases, with 11 bases left between them. Germline V gives CDR1 SEHNR, CDR2 FQNEAQ (reference sequence). This CDR3 comprises 14 residues. Here the CDR3 DNA reads TGTGCCAGCAGCTCCTTCGCGGAGGGAAACACCATATATTTT. It translates to CASSSFAEGNTIYF.

The count of this clone is one. This chain connects TRBV6-5 to TRBJ1-2; D ambiguous. There are 16 residues in the CDR3. Per germline, CDR1 MNHEY and CDR2 SVGAGI. V lost 0 bases and J lost 3, with 14 bases in between. This CDR3 is CASSYSLEGKDYGYTF. DNA for the CDR3: TGTGCCAGCAGTTACTCGTTGGAGGGAAAAGACTATGGCTACACCTTC.

The chain employs TRBV19 and TRBJ2-1; perhaps TRBD1 as D (7 bases). The CDR3 sequence is 14 residues long. V dropped 7 bases and J dropped 3 bases, with 13 bases sitting between them. CDR1 is LNHDA, CDR2 SQIVND, per germline (reference sequence). CDR3 sequence reads: CASMEGANYNEQFF. The CDR3 coding sequence is TGTGCCAGTATGGAGGGGGCGAACTACAATGAGCAGTTCTTC.

CDR3 protein: CASSRSSAGNTIYF. In DNA form, the CDR3 reads TGTGCCAGCAGTCGCTCGTCGGCGGGAAACACCATATATTTT. The genes are TRBV27 and TRBJ1-3, with unresolved D. The CDR3 totals 14 residues. Germline values: CDR1 MNHEY, CDR2 SMNVEV (reference sequence). V dropped 5 bases and J dropped 4 bases, with 12 bases sitting between them.

This chain uses TRBV15 with TRBJ2-7; TRBD2 is a possible D gene (5 bases). Germline values: CDR1 LNHNV, CDR2 YYDKDF (reference sequence). V lost 5 bases and J 3 bases, leaving 8 bases between the germline ends. This CDR3 is built from 12 residues. This chain's CDR3 is CATSAEGYEQYF. DNA of the CDR3: TGTGCCACCAGCGCTGAGGGCTACGAGCAGTACTTC.

A single count supports this clone. This sequence joins TRBV7-8 and TRBJ1-4; 7 nucleotides align to TRBD1. CDR3 length: 16 amino acids. V shed 6 bases, J shed 2 bases, and the junction held 9 bases outside the gene matches. CDR1 and CDR2 (germline): SGHVS, FQNEAQ. Here the CDR3 reads CASSMTGRRTNEKLFF. CDR3 coding DNA: TGTGCCAGCAGTATGACAGGGAGGAGGACTAATGAAAAACTGTTTTTT.

V and J are TRBV6-1 and TRBJ1-1; TRBD1 is a possible D gene (5 bases). The CDR3 spans 15 residues. The V end lost 5 bases, the J end lost 1 base, and 14 bases lay between the germline ends. CDR1 is MNHNS, CDR2 SASEGT, per germline. DNA of the CDR3: TGTGCCAGCAGTCGCCCAGCAGGGCAGAACACTGAAGCTTTCTTT. As protein: CASSRPAGQNTEAFF.

J is TRBJ2-4 and V is TRBV5-1; the D is unclear. V was pared by 5 bases and J by 9 bases, with 18 bases between. CDR1 and CDR2 (germline): SGHRS, YFSETQ. The CDR3 consists of 14 residues. CDR3 in DNA: TGCGCCAGCAGTCCAGACCCACTCGGCGGCATTCAGTACTTC. This gives the protein CASSPDPLGGIQYF. Complete variable domain (other parts from reference TRBV5-1 and TRBJ2-4): KAGVTQTPRYLIKTRGQQVTLSCSPISGHRSVSWYQQTPGQGLQFLFEYFSETQRNKGNFPGRFSGRQFSNSRSEMNVSTLELGDSALYLCASSPDPLGGIQYFGAGTRLSVL.

CDR3 sequence reads: CSVDVRQGSSGYTF. CDR3 sequence (DNA): TGCAGCGTGGACGTCCGACAGGGGAGTTCTGGCTACACCTTC. This chain uses TRBV29-1 with TRBJ1-2; 8 bases are a match to TRBD1. Germline V CDR1 and CDR2: SQVTM, ANQGSEA. V shed 6 bases and J 7 bases; nucleotides not matched to a gene: 13. This CDR3 region has 14 residues. Supplemented by reference TRBV29-1 and TRBJ1-2, the full variable domain reads SAVISQKPSRDICQRGTSLTIQCQVDSQVTMMFWYRQQPGQSLTLIATANQGSEATYESGFVIDKFPISRPNLTFSTLTVSNMSPEDSSIYLCSVDVRQGSSGYTFGSGTRLTVV.

The chain links TRBV29-1 to TRBJ2-7; no clear D. CDR3 length equals 12 residues. Trimming took 3 bases from V and 10 from J, leaving 16 bases between them. Looked up from germline, CDR1 is SQVTM and CDR2 is ANQGSEA. The CDR3 bases are TGCAGCGTTGACCAGGATACGGGCGTACAGTACTTC. Amino acids: CSVDQDTGVQYF.

Only a few counts were recorded for this clone. The chain uses TRBV6-1 and TRBJ2-7; D is unclear. V was clipped by 8 bases and J by 6 bases, with 8 bases between them. Germline CDR1 reads MNHNS; CDR2 reads SASEGT. This CDR3 contains 10 residues. CDR3 protein: CASAIREQYF. CDR3 in DNA: TGTGCCAGCGCTATCCGCGAGCAGTACTTC.

The V call is TRBV13, the J call TRBJ2-5; D unresolved. CDR1 is PRHDT and CDR2 is FYEKMQ in the germline V gene (reference sequence). The CDR3 length is 14 residues. V dropped 0 bases and J dropped 4 bases, with 9 bases sitting between them. The DNA of the CDR3 is TGTGCCAGCAGCTTAGGTGGTACGCTAGAGACCCAGTACTTC. Translating gives CASSLGGTLETQYF.

This sequence joins TRBV5-5 and TRBJ2-6; D remains ambiguous. The CDR3 is made up of 16 amino acids. Per the germline V gene, CDR1 is SGHKS and CDR2 is YYEKEE (reference sequence). V dropped 4 bases and J dropped 1 base, with 12 bases sitting between them. The CDR3 region is CASSGLGLSGANVLTF. The DNA of the CDR3 is TGTGCCAGCAGCGGTCTAGGGTTATCTGGGGCCAACGTCCTGACTTTC.

The V and J genes are TRBV7-3 and TRBJ1-5; maybe TRBD1 (6 bases). Trimming removed 4 bases from V and 2 bases from J, with 21 bases in between. Germline CDR1 is SGHTA and CDR2 is FQGTGA. This CDR3 is 18 amino acids long. As DNA, the CDR3 is TGTGCCAGCAGCTCAGCCCCAAAAACGACAGGAGGCAATCAGCCCCAGCATTTT. It codes for CASSSAPKTTGGNQPQHF.

This chain connects TRBV7-3 to TRBJ1-2, with 11 bases fitting TRBD1. This CDR3 contains 15 residues. V trimming: 5 bases; J trimming: 3 bases; junction bases outside the gene matches: 5. The germline CDR1 and CDR2 sequences are SGHTA and FQGTGA. The CDR3 is CASSGTGQGDYGYTF. CDR3 DNA sequence: TGTGCCAGCAGCGGGACGGGACAGGGGGACTATGGCTACACCTTC.

The genes are TRBV11-1 and TRBJ2-1; D may be TRBD2 (5 bases). Trimming took 0 bases from V and 0 from J, leaving 12 bases between them. This CDR3 spans 17 amino acids. Germline CDR1 is SGHAT and CDR2 is FQDESV (reference sequence). The CDR3 reads CASSLAGLYSSYNEQFF. CDR3 DNA sequence: TGTGCCAGCAGCTTAGCAGGACTCTACAGCTCCTACAATGAGCAGTTCTTC. The variable domain in full, completed from reference TRBV11-1 and TRBJ2-1, reads EAEVAQSPRYKITEKSQAVAFWCDPISGHATLYWYRQILGQGPELLVQFQDESVVDDSQLPKDRFSAERLKGVDSTLKIQPAELGDSAMYLCASSLAGLYSSYNEQFFGPGTRLTVL.

V and J are TRBV7-9 and TRBJ2-5; D call uncertain. The germline CDR1 and CDR2 sequences are SEHNR and FQNEAQ (reference sequence). The V and J ends lost 1 base and 5 bases respectively, with 14 bases between them. The CDR3 runs to 15 residues. Written as DNA, the CDR3 is TGTGCCAGCAGCTTAGGTTCTGGAGTTATGGAGACCCAGTACTTC. Protein: CASSLGSGVMETQYF.

The chain employs TRBV19 and TRBJ1-2; D gene uncertain. Germline values: CDR1 LNHDA, CDR2 SQIVND (reference sequence). This CDR3 comprises 14 residues. Deletions cut 7 bases from V and 6 bases from J, with 18 bases between. The CDR3 sequence is CASNSRREVDGYTF. CDR3 coding DNA: TGTGCCAGTAACTCTAGAAGGGAAGTTGATGGCTACACCTTC.

The genes are TRBV7-2 and TRBJ1-5; 9 bases align to TRBD1. This CDR3 has 15 residues. CDR1 SGHTA and CDR2 FQGNSA come from the germline V gene. The V and J ends lost 5 bases and 5 bases, in that order; junction bases with no gene match: 7. CDR3 nucleotide sequence: TGTGCCAGCAGCCCGGGACAGGGTCTGGATCAGCCCCAGCATTTT. Its translation: CASSPGQGLDQPQHF.

The V call is TRBV19, the J call TRBJ2-5; D may match TRBD1 or TRBD2 (5 bases each). Germline V gives CDR1 LNHDA, CDR2 SQIVND (reference sequence). Between the trimmed V and J ends, which lost 7 bases and 0 bases, there was a span of 12 bases. The length of the CDR3 is 14 residues. The CDR3 DNA is TGTGCCAGTATGGCCGGGGCTAACCAAGAGACCCAGTACTTC. Translation gives CASMAGANQETQYF.

The chain carries TRBV6-5 and TRBJ1-2; possible D gene TRBD1, 6 bases. The germline CDR1 and CDR2 sequences are MNHEY and SVGAGI. V was pared by 6 bases and J by 3 bases, with 11 bases between. The CDR3 length is 13 residues. As DNA, the CDR3 is TGTGCCAGCAGGAGGACAGCCTACTATGGCTACACCTTC. This codes for CASRRTAYYGYTF.

This chain connects TRBV20-1 to TRBJ2-3; 7 bases align to TRBD1. The length of the CDR3 is 11 residues. V trimming: 5 bases; J trimming: 6 bases; junction bases outside the gene matches: 2. Germline values: CDR1 DFQATT, CDR2 SNEGSKA (reference sequence). CDR3 sequence reads: CSALQGDTQYF. The CDR3 DNA follows: TGCAGTGCTTTACAGGGGGATACGCAGTATTTT.

The gene calls are TRBV19 and TRBJ1-5; D unclear. CDR3 length: 13 residues. Germline CDR1 LNHDA, CDR2 SQIVND (reference sequence). The V end lost 2 bases, the J end lost 6 bases, and 8 bases lay between the germline ends. The CDR3 region has the DNA TGTGCCAGTAGTATATCGGGTAGTCAGCCCCAGCATTTT. Protein sequence: CASSISGSQPQHF.

This chain links TRBV18 with TRBJ2-5, with 10 positions matching TRBD2. CDR1 is KGHSH and CDR2 is LQKENI in the germline V gene. V trimming: 1 base; J trimming: 5 bases; junction bases outside the gene matches: 4. This CDR3 region has 15 residues. The CDR3 loop reads CASSPLAGGRETQYF. The DNA for the CDR3 is TGTGCCAGCTCACCACTAGCGGGGGGCCGGGAGACCCAGTACTTC.

The chain is built from TRBV7-9 and TRBJ1-2, with D perhaps TRBD1 (5 bases). V was trimmed by 4 bases and J by 8 bases, leaving 14 bases between them. Germline CDR1 and CDR2: SEHNR and FQNEAQ (reference sequence). The CDR3 is made up of 13 amino acids. The CDR3 is CASSSQVSTGYTF. The CDR3 nucleotides read TGTGCCAGCAGCTCACAGGTGTCCACCGGCTACACCTTC. The entire variable domain, with the rest obtained from reference TRBV7-9 and TRBJ1-2, is as follows: DTGVSQNPRHKITKRGQNVTFRCDPISEHNRLYWYRQTLGQGPEFLTYFQNEAQLEKSRLLSDRFSAERPKGSFSTLEIQRTEQGDSAMYLCASSSQVSTGYTFGSGTRLTVV.

This chain links TRBV4-1 with TRBJ2-4; TRBD1 aligns across 7 bases. The CDR3 is 16 residues long. Trimming cost V 0 bases and J 7 bases; bases outside gene matches: 9. Germline CDR1 reads MGHRA; CDR2 reads YSYEKL. CDR3 protein: CASSQERGQMGNIQYF. In DNA, the CDR3 is TGCGCCAGCAGCCAAGAAAGGGGACAGATGGGGAACATTCAGTACTTC.

This chain joins TRBV29-1 and TRBJ1-1, with D maybe TRBD1 (6 bases). V gave up 7 bases and J gave up 7 bases, with 10 bases separating them. CDR3 length equals 10 residues. Germline V gives CDR1 SQVTM, CDR2 ANQGSEA. The CDR3 region is CSAEGGEAFF. In DNA form, the CDR3 reads TGCAGCGCCGAGGGGGGTGAAGCTTTCTTT. The whole variable domain, filled in from reference TRBV29-1 and TRBJ1-1, reads SAVISQKPSRDICQRGTSLTIQCQVDSQVTMMFWYRQQPGQSLTLIATANQGSEATYESGFVIDKFPISRPNLTFSTLTVSNMSPEDSSIYLCSAEGGEAFFGQGTRLTVV.

The chain is built from TRBV6-5 and TRBJ2-7; 7 bases fit TRBD1. J lost 0 bases, V lost 5 bases, and 7 bases had no gene match. Germline V lookup: CDR1 MNHEY, CDR2 SVGAGI. This CDR3 has 15 residues. The CDR3 protein is CASSQSGQSSYEQYF. The CDR3 DNA sequence: TGTGCCAGCAGTCAATCGGGACAGAGCTCCTACGAGCAGTACTTC.

The chain combines TRBV25-1 with TRBJ2-1; 11 bases are a match to TRBD2. Germline trimming cut 4 bases from V and 0 bases from J; bases unmatched to any gene: 8. CDR3 size: 18 residues. Germline V gives CDR1 MGHDK, CDR2 SYGVNS. CDR3 sequence: CASSGITSGGSSYNEQFF. CDR3 nucleotides: TGTGCCAGCAGTGGGATTACTAGCGGGGGTTCCTCCTACAATGAGCAGTTCTTC.

The chain combines TRBV7-9 with TRBJ2-7; the D call may be TRBD1 or TRBD2 (5 bases each). With 0 bases removed from V and 3 bases from J, the gap between germline ends came to 18 bases. There are 17 residues in the CDR3. Germline CDR1 and CDR2: SEHNR and FQNEAQ (reference sequence). The CDR3 loop is CASSLALSGTEVYEQYF. Written as DNA, the CDR3 is TGTGCCAGCAGCTTAGCGCTCTCAGGGACGGAAGTCTACGAGCAGTACTTC.